This paragraph reports one TCR beta chain. Its antigen is unidentified. This specimen belongs to a study of T-cell memory formation after mild COVID-19. Overall study: Clusters of TCRs were largely donor specific. Broader study findings: There was a balanced CD4/CD8 profile in clones contracting day 15 to 85, and later expanders leaned CD4+. The study detected some responding clones in pre-infection memory, suggesting cross-reactive memory joined.

The CDR3 contains 12 residues. Looked up from germline, CDR1 is KGHDR and CDR2 is SFDVKD. With 3 bases removed from V and 6 bases from J, the gap between germline ends came to 6 bases. TCRdb used MiXCR to reprocess the 5' RACE reads, holding one entry per CDR3 protein. The repertoire includes 400,000 to 500,000 distinct CDR3 sequences, around 19% of them detected once, and about 8.1% sits in the top ten. V and J are TRBV24-1 and TRBJ2-3, with D hard to call. Sequenced sample: PBMCs or a T cell subset sorted from them (not recorded which). This TCR was sampled from an adult woman who had mild COVID-19 (a few samples of this study predate the infection). Cell type and time point are not known. The CDR3 bases are TGTGCCACCAGTGATCCGCATGATACGCAGTATTTT. Translating it yields CATSDPHDTQYF.